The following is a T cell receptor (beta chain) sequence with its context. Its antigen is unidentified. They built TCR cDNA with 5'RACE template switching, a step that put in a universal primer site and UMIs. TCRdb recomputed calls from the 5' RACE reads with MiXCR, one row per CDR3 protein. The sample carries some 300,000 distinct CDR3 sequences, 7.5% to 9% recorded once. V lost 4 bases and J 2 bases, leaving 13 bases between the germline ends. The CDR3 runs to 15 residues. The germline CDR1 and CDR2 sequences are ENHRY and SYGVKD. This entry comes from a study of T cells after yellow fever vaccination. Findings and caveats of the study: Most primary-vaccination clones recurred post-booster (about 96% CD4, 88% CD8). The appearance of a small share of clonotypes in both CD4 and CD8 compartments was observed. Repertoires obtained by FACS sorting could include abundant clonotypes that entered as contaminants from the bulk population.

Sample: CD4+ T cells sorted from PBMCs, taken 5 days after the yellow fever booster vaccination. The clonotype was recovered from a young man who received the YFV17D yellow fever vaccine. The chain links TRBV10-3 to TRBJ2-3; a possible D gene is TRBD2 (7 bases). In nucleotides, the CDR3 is TGTGCCATCAGTGCGCGGCGGGGGCCCACAGATACGCAGTATTTT. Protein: CAISARRGPTDTQYF.